This T cell receptor beta chain was sequenced in a study of long-term antiretroviral therapy in people with HIV. One or more pre-ART and two or more post-ART PBMC samples were available from each donor. Among participants with HIV, every one received treatment in the United States. The authors ran the immunoSEQ assay, v3.0, at survey level. Libraries were prepared by immunoSEQ multiplex PCR; TCRdb keeps only in-frame clonotypes and omits some of them. The data contain under 30,000 clones, about 87% of them singletons. The sequence derives from a man in his fifties with HIV. The source was unsorted PBMCs, collected 1.8 years before starting antiretroviral therapy.

The DNA of the CDR3 is TGTGCCAGCAGCTTAGCGATAAGCACAGATACGCAGTATTTT. It encodes CASSLAISTDTQYF. This rearrangement joins TRBV7-2 to TRBJ2-3, with no clear D. Between the trimmed V and J ends, which lost 0 bases and 0 bases, there was a span of 4 bases. CDR3 size: 14 residues. Germline assignment: CDR1 SGHTA and CDR2 FQGNSA.